Listed below are T cell receptor beta chains from one sample, sequenced in a study of blood T cells in healthy people across ages. TCRdb fed the 5' RACE reads into MiXCR, producing one record per CDR3 protein. Of about 1,400,000 distinct CDR3 sequences detected, around 39% appear once; the ten largest clones hold under 8%. The sequenced sample consisted of blood. The receptors come from a woman aged 18-29 years in good health. Each CDR3 is given with its conserved first and last residue. A D gene is named only where the DNA matches it firmly. Where a row states a size, it is once, few, many or the class of an expanded clone; other rows omit it.

size | D | J | V | CDR3 | DNA
. | . | TRBJ2-2 | TRBV12-3/TRBV12-4 | CASSFWIGGPNTGELFF | TGTGCCAGCAGTTTTTGGATCGGGGGGCCGAACACCGGGGAGCTGTTTTTT
. | . | TRBJ1-2 | TRBV6-1 | CASMTGVYGYTF | TGTGCCAGCATGACCGGGGTTTATGGCTACACCTTC
. | . | TRBJ2-7 | TRBV10-3 | CAISESPGGGYF | TGTGCCATCAGTGAGTCGCCGGGTGGGGGGTACTTC
few | . | TRBJ1-4 | TRBV7-9 | CASSTSGGTGNEKLFF | TGTGCCAGCAGCACTTCTGGCGGGACGGGTAATGAAAAACTGTTTTTT
few | TRBD2 | TRBJ2-5 | TRBV29-1 | CSVEAASGNQETKYF | TGCAGCGTTGAAGCGGCTAGCGGGAACCAAGAGACCAAGTACTTC
few | TRBD2 | TRBJ2-1 | TRBV20-1 | CSARYFRDYPSDPYNEQFF | TGCAGTGCTAGATATTTCCGGGACTACCCGTCGGATCCCTACAATGAGCAGTTCTTC
. | TRBD1 | TRBJ2-7 | TRBV2 | CARERLRDRGFEQYF | TGTGCCAGAGAGAGGCTTAGGGACAGGGGGTTCGAGCAGTACTTC
. | . | TRBJ1-4 | TRBV15 | CATSRLTAAGEKLFF | TGTGCCACCAGCAGACTCACGGCAGCTGGTGAAAAACTGTTTTTT
. | . | TRBJ2-4 | TRBV5-5 | CASSYTGWGAKNIQYF | TGTGCCAGCAGCTATACAGGGTGGGGGGCCAAAAACATTCAGTACTTC
. | . | TRBJ1-5 | TRBV16 | CASSQSAGATNQPQHF | TGTGCCAGCAGCCAATCCGCAGGGGCCACCAATCAGCCCCAGCATTTT
few | TRBD2 | TRBJ2-7 | TRBV14 | CASSRSPPGLAGTSYEQYF | TGTGCCAGCAGCCGTTCCCCCCCGGGACTAGCGGGAACCTCCTACGAGCAGTACTTC
. | TRBD2 | TRBJ2-1 | TRBV29-1 | CSAPNPSSGIGEQFF | TGCAGTGCACCTAATCCGTCTAGCGGGATAGGTGAGCAGTTCTTC
. | . | TRBJ2-7 | TRBV4-1 | CASSQEQLSLHNEQYF | TGCGCCAGCAGCCAGGAGCAACTTAGCCTCCACAATGAGCAGTACTTC
. | TRBD1 | TRBJ1-5 | TRBV30 | CAWSTRDRGVNQPQHF | TGTGCCTGGAGTACCCGGGACAGGGGCGTCAATCAGCCCCAGCATTTT
. | . | TRBJ2-7 | TRBV19 | CASSMQQTYEQYF | TGTGCCAGTAGTATGCAACAAACCTACGAGCAGTACTTC
. | TRBD1 | TRBJ1-5 | TRBV28 | CASSPGQGRGQPQHF | TGTGCCAGCAGTCCAGGACAGGGGAGAGGTCAGCCCCAGCATTTT
. | . | TRBJ2-7 | TRBV20-1 | CSAREGTKTDEQYF | TGCAGTGCTAGAGAGGGGACGAAAACCGACGAGCAGTACTTC
. | TRBD2 | TRBJ2-3 | TRBV20-1 | CSAKWTSGRTDTQYF | TGCAGTGCTAAATGGACTAGCGGACGCACAGATACGCAGTATTTT
few | . | TRBJ2-7 | TRBV29-1 | CSVEGVSYNEQYF | TGCAGCGTTGAGGGAGTCTCCTACAATGAGCAGTACTTC
. | . | TRBJ2-7 | TRBV5-1 | CASSPGAGNREQYF | TGCGCCAGCAGCCCCGGGGCAGGGAATCGCGAGCAGTACTTC
few | . | TRBJ2-1 | TRBV12-3/TRBV12-4 | CASSLGRGIHNEQFF | TGTGCCAGCAGTTTAGGACGGGGGATTCACAATGAGCAGTTCTTC
. | TRBD1 | TRBJ2-1 | TRBV29-1 | CSGGQGAYNEQFF | TGCAGCGGGGGACAGGGGGCCTACAATGAGCAGTTCTTC
many | . | TRBJ2-3 | TRBV4-2 | CASRQEADYIDTQYF | TGTGCCAGCAGGCAGGAAGCGGACTATATAGATACGCAGTATTTT
. | . | TRBJ2-6 | TRBV15 | CATSRAGAGANVLTF | TGTGCCACCAGCAGAGCAGGGGCTGGGGCCAACGTCCTGACTTTC
. | . | TRBJ1-1 | TRBV20-1 | CSAYQGSSGSFGTEAFF | TGCAGTGCTTACCAGGGATCATCAGGATCCTTTGGGACTGAAGCTTTCTTT
. | TRBD1 | TRBJ2-7 | TRBV28 | CASRIKQGAFSYEQYF | TGTGCCAGCAGAATAAAACAGGGGGCCTTCTCCTACGAGCAGTACTTC
few | . | TRBJ1-2 | TRBV20-1 | CSAMDWNYGYTF | TGCAGTGCCATGGACTGGAACTATGGCTACACCTTC
few | TRBD1 | TRBJ1-2 | TRBV3-1 | CASSDRRTGEWDGYTF | TGTGCCAGCAGCGATCGAAGGACAGGGGAGTGGGATGGCTACACCTTC
few | . | TRBJ1-4 | TRBV21-1 | CASSKALGRKLFF | TGTGCCAGCAGCAAAGCCCTGGGACGGAAACTGTTTTTT
few | . | TRBJ2-3 | TRBV20-1 | CSASDGTDTQYF | TGCAGTGCTAGCGATGGCACAGATACGCAGTATTTT
. | TRBD1 | TRBJ2-4 | TRBV7-2 | CASSTRQGYNEQYF | TGTGCCAGCAGCACGAGACAGGGTTACAATGAGCAGTACTTC
. | . | TRBJ2-7 | TRBV5-1 | CASSSGALPSHEQYF | TGCGCCAGCAGCTCCGGGGCCCTCCCCTCCCACGAGCAGTACTTC
few | TRBD2 | TRBJ2-1 | TRBV20-1 | CSAISGRTYNEQFF | TGCAGTGCTATAAGCGGGAGGACCTACAATGAGCAGTTCTTC
. | . | TRBJ2-3 | TRBV11-2 | CASSRVRDTQYF | TGTGCCAGCAGCCGGGTTCGGGATACGCAGTATTTT
. | . | TRBJ1-2 | TRBV27 | CASSSPPNGAYGYTF | TGTGCCAGCAGTTCGCCCCCGAACGGGGCCTATGGCTACACCTTC
. | . | TRBJ2-5 | TRBV12-3/TRBV12-4 | CASSLEPGAPYQETQYF | TGTGCCAGCAGTTTGGAGCCGGGGGCCCCGTACCAAGAGACCCAGTACTTC
. | . | TRBJ1-6 | TRBV4-1 | CASSPYYRVTYNSPLHF | TGCGCCAGCAGCCCATATTACCGGGTTACTTATAATTCACCCCTCCACTTT
. | . | TRBJ1-5 | TRBV5-1 | CASSLGGTEGQPQHF | TGCGCCAGCAGCTTGGGAGGGACCGAGGGACAGCCCCAGCATTTT
. | TRBD2 | TRBJ2-5 | TRBV7-9 | CASSWGGGPGNEQYF | TGTGCCAGCAGCTGGGGGGGAGGCCCGGGGAATGAGCAGTACTTC
. | . | TRBJ2-5 | TRBV5-1 | CASSWSLGGETQYF | TGCGCCAGCAGCTGGTCACTAGGGGGAGAGACCCAGTACTTC
. | . | TRBJ1-4 | TRBV5-6 | CASSFLTGYEKLFF | TGTGCCAGCAGCTTCCTGACAGGCTATGAAAAACTGTTTTTT
. | . | TRBJ1-1 | TRBV20-1 | CSARKGANTEAFF | TGCAGTGCTAGAAAGGGCGCGAACACTGAAGCTTTCTTT
. | TRBD1 | TRBJ2-3 | TRBV9 | CACSVEGGAIFSDTQYF | TGTGCCTGCAGCGTAGAAGGGGGCGCTATATTCTCAGATACGCAGTATTTT
few | . | TRBJ2-1 | TRBV6-5 | CASSYFLSLNNEQFF | TGTGCCAGCAGTTACTTTCTCTCCCTGAACAATGAGCAGTTCTTC
. | TRBD1 | TRBJ2-3 | TRBV7-6 | CASSALPGQGTDTQYF | TGTGCCAGCAGCGCCCTCCCGGGACAGGGCACAGATACGCAGTATTTT
few | . | TRBJ2-5 | TRBV7-2 | CASSFQTAYQETQYF | TGTGCCAGCAGCTTTCAAACTGCGTACCAAGAGACCCAGTACTTC
. | . | TRBJ1-4 | TRBV2 | CASSEPSPEKLFF | TGTGCCAGCAGTGAGCCGAGTCCTGAAAAACTGTTTTTT
. | TRBD1 | TRBJ2-3 | TRBV20-1 | CSASPPTGQATDTQYF | TGCAGTGCTAGCCCCCCGACAGGGCAGGCCACAGATACGCAGTATTTT
few | TRBD1 | TRBJ2-4 | TRBV3-1 | CASSQVLPHRGEQYF | TGTGCCAGCAGCCAAGTACTCCCGCACAGGGGGGAGCAGTACTTC
. | TRBD2 | TRBJ2-1 | TRBV29-1 | CSVGAQGSGRAREQFF | TGCAGCGTTGGGGCACAGGGAAGCGGGAGAGCGCGTGAGCAGTTCTTC
. | . | TRBJ2-7 | TRBV4-1 | CASSQGFAGSYEQYF | TGCGCCAGCAGCCAAGGGTTCGCGGGGTCCTACGAGCAGTACTTC
few | . | TRBJ2-7 | TRBV27 | CASSQKGEGSYEQYF | TGTGCCAGCAGCCAAAAGGGAGAGGGTTCCTACGAGCAGTACTTC